The clone carrying this TCR beta chain is a singleton in its sample. The target antigen is unknown. These data originate in a study of T cell responses to AZD1222 COVID-19 vaccine. CDR1 SEHNR and CDR2 FQNEAQ come from the germline V gene (reference sequence). V was clipped by 5 bases and J by 11 bases; unmatched bases: 8. This CDR3 contains 15 residues. Study results and caveats: Only six or seven AZD1222 recipients tested seropositive at baseline.

Data came from immunoSEQ multiplex PCR; TCRdb stores just in-frame clones and leaves some out. This sample carries under 150,000 clones, 80% to 95% of them seen once, and the ten largest clones take roughly 2.9%. This specimen consisted of peripheral blood, obtained on day 0 of MenACWY control vaccination. The clonotype was recovered from an adult in good health. The chain couples TRBV7-9 to TRBJ1-6, with 11 bases that match TRBD1. The CDR3 protein is CASSLPGQGVPPLHF. The CDR3 DNA reads as TGTGCCAGCAGCCTACCGGGACAGGGGGTGCCACCCCTCCACTTT.